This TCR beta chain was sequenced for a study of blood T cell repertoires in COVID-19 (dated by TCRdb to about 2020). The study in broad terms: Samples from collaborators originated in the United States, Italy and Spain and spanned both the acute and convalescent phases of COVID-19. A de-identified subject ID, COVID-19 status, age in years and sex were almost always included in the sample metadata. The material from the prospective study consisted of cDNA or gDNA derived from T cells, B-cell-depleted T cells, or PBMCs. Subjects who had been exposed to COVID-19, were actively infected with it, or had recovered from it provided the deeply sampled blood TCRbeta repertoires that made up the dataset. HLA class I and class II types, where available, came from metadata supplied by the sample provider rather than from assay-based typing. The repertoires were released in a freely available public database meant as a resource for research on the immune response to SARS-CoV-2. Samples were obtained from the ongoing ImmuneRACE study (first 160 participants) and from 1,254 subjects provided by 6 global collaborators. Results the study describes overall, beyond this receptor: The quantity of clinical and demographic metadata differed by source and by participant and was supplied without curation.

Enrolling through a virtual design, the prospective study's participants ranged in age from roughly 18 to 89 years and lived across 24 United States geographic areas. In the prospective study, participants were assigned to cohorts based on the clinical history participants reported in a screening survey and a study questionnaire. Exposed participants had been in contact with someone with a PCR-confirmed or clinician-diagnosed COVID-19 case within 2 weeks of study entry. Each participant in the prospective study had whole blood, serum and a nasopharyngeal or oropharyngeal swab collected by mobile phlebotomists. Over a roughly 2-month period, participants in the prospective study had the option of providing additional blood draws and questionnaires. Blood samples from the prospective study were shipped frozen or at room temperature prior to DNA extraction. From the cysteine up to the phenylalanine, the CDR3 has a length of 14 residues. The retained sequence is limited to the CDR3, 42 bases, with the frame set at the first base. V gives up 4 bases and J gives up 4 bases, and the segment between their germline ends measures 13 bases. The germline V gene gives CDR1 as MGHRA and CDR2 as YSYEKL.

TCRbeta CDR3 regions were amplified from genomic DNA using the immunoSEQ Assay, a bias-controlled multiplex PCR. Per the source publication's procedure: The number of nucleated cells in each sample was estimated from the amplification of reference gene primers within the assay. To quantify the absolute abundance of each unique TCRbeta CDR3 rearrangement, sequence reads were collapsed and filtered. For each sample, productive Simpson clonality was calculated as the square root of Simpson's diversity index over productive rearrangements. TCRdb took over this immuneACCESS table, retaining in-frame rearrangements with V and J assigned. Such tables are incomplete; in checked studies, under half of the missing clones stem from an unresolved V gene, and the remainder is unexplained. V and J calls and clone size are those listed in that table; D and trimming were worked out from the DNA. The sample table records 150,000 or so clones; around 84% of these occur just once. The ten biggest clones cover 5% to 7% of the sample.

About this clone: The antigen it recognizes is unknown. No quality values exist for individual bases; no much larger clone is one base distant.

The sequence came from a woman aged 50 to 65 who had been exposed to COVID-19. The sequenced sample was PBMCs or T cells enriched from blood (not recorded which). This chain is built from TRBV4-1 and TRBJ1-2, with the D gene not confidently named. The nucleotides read TGCGCCAGCAGCCCACGACAAGGAGGCTATGGCTACACCTTC. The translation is CASSPRQGGYGYTF.